Below are 5 T cell receptor beta chains sequenced from a single sample in a study of CD8+CD57+ T cells in acquired aplastic anemia. The use of genomic DNA as template underpinned the TCR beta VDJ and CDR3 profiling. MiXCR, run by TCRdb on the reads, gives a single entry per CDR3 protein. The repertoire holds more than 250,000 distinct CDR3 sequences, with approximately 55% as singletons. Sequencing was done on a sample of sorted CD4+, CD8+, or CD8+CD57+ T cells (not recorded which) from PBMCs. These receptors were taken from a human donor with severe aplastic anemia or a healthy control (not recorded which).

V gene TRBV29-1 combines with J gene TRBJ2-2; D may correspond to TRBD1 or TRBD2 (6 bases each). The CDR3 has 13 amino acids. Trimming took off 7 bases at V and 6 bases at J, with 15 bases between the two ends. Germline lookup yields CDR1 SQVTM and CDR2 ANQGSEA. The CDR3 here is CSGGWGASGELFF. As DNA, the CDR3 is TGCAGCGGAGGGTGGGGGGCGTCCGGGGAGCTGTTTTTT.

This clonotype came up many times. The chain has TRBV5-5 and TRBJ1-1; D is perhaps TRBD1 (5 bases). CDR1 is SGHKS and CDR2 is YYEKEE in the germline V gene (reference sequence). V was pared by 5 bases and J by 7 bases, with 12 bases between. This CDR3 has 12 residues. The CDR3 sequence is CASSYGRGEAFF. CDR3 in DNA: TGTGCCAGCAGTTACGGAAGGGGTGAAGCTTTCTTT. Based on the CDR3 plus reference TRBV5-5 and TRBJ1-1, the full variable domain is DAGVTQSPTHLIKTRGQQVTLRCSPISGHKSVSWYQQVLGQGPQFIFQYYEKEERGRGNFPDRFSARQFPNYSSELNVNALLLGDSALYLCASSYGRGEAFFGQGTRLTVV.

A remark on this clonotype: This may stem from a read error, because a much larger clone lies one nucleotide away. This chain links TRBV3-1 with TRBJ1-6, with TRBD1 as a possible D gene (6 bases). V dropped 6 bases and J dropped 2 bases, with 11 bases sitting between them. The CDR3 runs 15 residues. CDR1 and CDR2 from the germline V gene are LGHDT and YNNKEL (reference sequence). The CDR3 reads CASRVGGPYNSPLHF. The CDR3 DNA reads as TGTGCCAGCAGGGTGGGGGGCCCCTATAATTCACCCCTCCACTTT.

This clonotype was detected many times. This chain joins TRBV11-2 and TRBJ2-5, with TRBD1 identical over 8 bases. CDR3 length: 18 residues. Trimming cost V 1 base and J 4 bases; bases outside gene matches: 14. Germline-derived CDR1 and CDR2 are SGHAT and FQNNGV. CDR3 in amino acids: CASSLGTFRTGRRETQYF. The DNA of the CDR3 is TGTGCCAGCAGCTTAGGAACCTTCCGGACAGGGCGGCGAGAGACCCAGTACTTC.

In its sample, this clonotype was seen many times. The chain combines TRBV11-2 with TRBJ2-1, with 12 bases that match TRBD1. V trimming: 3 bases; J trimming: 9 bases; junction bases outside the gene matches: 3. The CDR3 covers 14 residues. CDR1 SGHAT and CDR2 FQNNGV come from the germline V gene. CDR3 residues: CASSLGQGAGEQFF. CDR3 nucleotide sequence: TGTGCCAGCAGCTTGGGACAGGGGGCTGGTGAGCAGTTCTTC.